Sequencing of this T cell receptor (beta chain) was carried out in a study of vaccination and CD4 T cells after COVID-19. With regard to this clonotype: Its antigen is still unknown.

Described treatment: roughly 11-day PBMC culture with coronavirus spike peptide pools or control peptides (ViraFEST assay). The Oncomine TCR Beta short-read assay sequenced DNA from cultured CD4+ T cells. TCRdb fed the PCR reads into MiXCR, producing one record per CDR3 protein. This sample has under 20,000 distinct CDR3 sequences, with around 44% found just once. Germline V gene lookup returns CDR1 MNHEY and CDR2 SVGEGT. The CDR3 spans 13 residues. V was clipped by 6 bases and J by 2 bases; unmatched bases: 4. This receptor was identified in a human donor who had recovered from COVID-19. Sample: CD4+ T cells from blood, cultured in vitro. The chain joins TRBV6-2 or TRBV6-3 to TRBJ2-7; 7 bases line up with TRBD1. CDR3 in DNA: TGTGCCAGCAGAAACACAGGGGCCTACGAGCAGTACTTC. This codes for CASRNTGAYEQYF.